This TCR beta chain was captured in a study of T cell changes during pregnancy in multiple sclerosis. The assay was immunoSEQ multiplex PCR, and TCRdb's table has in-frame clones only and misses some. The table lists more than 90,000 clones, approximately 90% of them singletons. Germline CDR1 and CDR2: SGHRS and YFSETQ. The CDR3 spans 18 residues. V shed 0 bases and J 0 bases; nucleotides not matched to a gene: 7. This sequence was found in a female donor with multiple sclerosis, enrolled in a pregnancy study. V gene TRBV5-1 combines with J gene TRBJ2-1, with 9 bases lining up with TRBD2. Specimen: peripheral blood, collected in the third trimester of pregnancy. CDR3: CASSLDGSGGSSYNEQFF. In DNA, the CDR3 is TGCGCCAGCAGCTTGGATGGCAGCGGGGGGAGCTCCTACAATGAGCAGTTCTTC. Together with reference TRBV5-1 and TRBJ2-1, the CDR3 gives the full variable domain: KAGVTQTPRYLIKTRGQQVTLSCSPISGHRSVSWYQQTPGQGLQFLFEYFSETQRNKGNFPGRFSGRQFSNSRSEMNVSTLELGDSALYLCASSLDGSGGSSYNEQFFGPGTRLTVL.